The 21 T cell receptor beta chains below were found in one sample sequenced in a study of cytomegalovirus exposure and HLA in healthy donors. The PCR was carried out with 60 Vbeta primers and 13 Jbeta primers. This table comes from immunoSEQ multiplex PCR, and its TCRdb copy is limited to in-frame clones, with some not included. The sample lists over 200,000 clones; roughly 84% were seen once. The sample comprised PBMCs. Receptors originate from a human donor in good health.

The gene calls are TRBV6-5 and TRBJ2-5; D remains ambiguous. Matching the DNA end better, TRBJ2-7 makes the J call doubtful. Germline V gene lookup returns CDR1 MNHEY and CDR2 SVGAGI. This CDR3 region has 15 residues. DNA for the CDR3: TGTGCCAGCAGTTACTCGACATCCCCCATATACGAGCAGTACTTC. Translated: CASSYSTSPIYEQYF.

The V and J genes are TRBV27 and TRBJ1-2; 7 positions match TRBD1. The CDR3 sequence is 11 residues long. V shed 10 bases, J shed 8 bases, and the junction held 7 bases outside the gene matches. Germline assignment: CDR1 MNHEY and CDR2 SMNVEV (reference sequence). CDR3 residues: CATRTGGGYTF. The CDR3 region has the DNA TGTGCCACCCGGACAGGTGGCGGCTACACCTTC.

This clone was detected once. CDR3: CASSEDLQDRTYEQYF. The CDR3 DNA is TGTGCCAGCAGTGAGGACCTCCAGGACAGGACCTACGAGCAGTACTTC. The V and J genes are TRBV6-1 and TRBJ2-7; 7 bases match TRBD1. V dropped 3 bases and J dropped 2; count of bases not matched to a gene: 10. This CDR3 comprises 16 residues. Germline CDR1 reads MNHNS; CDR2 reads SASEGT.

CDR3 protein: CASSRAGDYGYTF. CDR3 in DNA: TGTGCCAGCAGTCGCGCGGGTGACTATGGCTACACCTTC. This sequence joins TRBV6-5 and TRBJ1-2; unclear D gene. The CDR3 totals 13 residues. CDR1 is MNHEY, CDR2 SVGAGI, per germline. The V end lost 5 bases, the J end lost 3 bases, and 10 bases lay between the germline ends.

The chain carries TRBV27 and TRBJ2-6; 9 bases line up with TRBD1. Trimming at V came to 6 bases and at J to 3 bases, leaving 3 bases not matched to a gene. CDR3 size: 15 residues. Germline V gene data show CDR1 as MNHEY and CDR2 as SMNVEV (reference sequence). The CDR3 here is CASSRTGVGANVLTF. As DNA, the CDR3 is TGTGCCAGCAGCCGGACAGGGGTTGGGGCCAACGTCCTGACTTTC.

This clone was recorded only once. The chain uses TRBV7-9 and TRBJ2-3; 12 nucleotides align to TRBD2. With V trimmed by 4 bases and J by 2 bases, 4 bases remained unmatched. In germline, CDR1 is SEHNR, CDR2 FQNEAQ (reference sequence). The CDR3 sequence is 16 residues long. The CDR3 DNA follows: TGTGCCAGCAGCTGGAGGACTAGCGGGATCACAGATACGCAGTATTTT. Protein: CASSWRTSGITDTQYF.

The chain is built from TRBV11-2 and TRBJ1-2; 7 bases align to TRBD1. V shed 5 bases, J shed 4 bases, and the junction held 10 bases outside the gene matches. CDR1 is SGHAT, CDR2 FQNNGV, per germline. This CDR3 contains 15 residues. The CDR3 DNA sequence: TGTGCCAGCAGCACCGGGACAGAAAAACTCTATGGCTACACCTTC. Amino acid sequence: CASSTGTEKLYGYTF.

The count of this clone is one. The chain uses TRBV9 and TRBJ2-5, with D possibly matching TRBD1 (7 bases). CDR1 and CDR2 (germline): SGDLS, YYNGEE. The length of the CDR3 is 15 residues. V was clipped by 0 bases and J by 4 bases, with 13 bases between them. For the CDR3, the DNA is TGTGCCAGCAGCGTAGCATCAGGGGGACTAGAGACCCAGTACTTC. Its protein is CASSVASGGLETQYF.

The rearrangement uses TRBV5-8 and TRBJ1-2, with TRBD1 as a possible D gene (5 bases). Germline values: CDR1 SGHTS, CDR2 YDEGEE. The CDR3 runs 10 residues. Here the CDR3 reads CAWGGYGYTF. The CDR3 region has the DNA TGTGCGTGGGGGGGCTATGGCTACACCTTC.

J is TRBJ2-2 and V is TRBV28, with D hard to call. This CDR3 is built from 15 residues. Germline CDR1 and CDR2: MDHEN and SYDVKM. The V gene lost 5 bases and the J gene lost 4 bases, with 14 bases spanning the gap. The CDR3 coding sequence is TGTGCCAGCAGTGATCAGGCAAGAGCCACCGGGGAGCTGTTTTTT. Translating it yields CASSDQARATGELFF.

This clone was found a few times. The same CDR3 arises from other DNA sequences in this sample as well. The V gene is TRBV27, the J gene TRBJ2-7, with 14 nucleotides matching TRBD2. CDR1 is MNHEY and CDR2 is SMNVEV in the germline V gene (reference sequence). The V segment lost 4 bases and the J segment 3 bases; nucleotides outside the gene matches: 2. The CDR3 consists of 15 residues. DNA of the CDR3: TGTGCCAGCAGTTCCGGACTAGCGGGAGGCTACGAGCAGTACTTC. It specifies CASSSGLAGGYEQYF.

This clone was counted between two and nine times. It may be a read error: a sequence one base away is much more abundant. This chain uses TRBV4-2 with TRBJ1-1, with TRBD1 matching 10 bases. V shed 5 bases, J shed 7 bases, and the junction held 10 bases outside the gene matches. Germline-derived CDR1 and CDR2 are LGHNA and YNFKEQ. The CDR3 spans 15 residues. The CDR3 protein is CASSYSKGQGSEAFF. The CDR3 DNA is TGTGCCAGCAGCTATTCGAAGGGACAGGGGAGTGAAGCTTTCTTT.

The chain couples TRBV30 to TRBJ2-3, with TRBD1 matching 9 bases. Germline V gives CDR1 GTSNPN, CDR2 SVGIG (reference sequence). Unmatched junction bases numbered 9, after V lost 4 bases and J lost 4 bases. CDR3 length: 15 residues. The CDR3 bases are TGTGCCTGGAAAAAACAGGGGGCGAGCGCAGATACGCAGTATTTT. It yields the protein CAWKKQGASADTQYF.

This clone has just one count. The CDR3 DNA sequence: TGCAGCGTTGAAGCCGGGACTAGCGGTGCTAGCACAGATACGCAGTATTTT. Encoded protein: CSVEAGTSGASTDTQYF. The chain links TRBV29-1 to TRBJ2-3; 11 nucleotides align to TRBD2. CDR1 is SQVTM, CDR2 ANQGSEA, per germline. The V gene end was trimmed by 1 base and the J gene end by 0 bases; junction bases not matched to a gene: 6. CDR3 length: 17 residues.

This sequence joins TRBV18 and TRBJ2-2, with 8 bases lining up with TRBD1. Germline loops: CDR1 KGHSH, CDR2 LQKENI. The CDR3 covers 19 residues. J lost 4 bases, V lost 5 bases, and 18 bases had no gene match. The CDR3 region has the DNA TGTGCCAGCTCATCACTCGGACAGGGAAGTGATCCCGGCACCGGGGAGCTGTTTTTT. This sequence encodes CASSSLGQGSDPGTGELFF. The full variable domain, in which reference TRBV18 and TRBJ2-2 provide the parts outside the CDR3, is NAGVMQNPRHLVRRRGQEARLRCSPMKGHSHVYWYRQLPEEGLKFMVYLQKENIIDESGMPKERFSAEFPKEGPSILRIQQVVRGDSAAYFCASSSLGQGSDPGTGELFFGEGSRLTVL.

The CDR3 region has the DNA TGCGCCAGCAGCCAAGATCCGGACAGGATCTATGGCTACACCTTC. Its translation is CASSQDPDRIYGYTF. The chain carries TRBV4-1 and TRBJ1-2, with 7 bases aligning to TRBD1. The V gene's germline CDR1 is MGHRA and CDR2 YSYEKL. Losses at the gene ends were 0 bases for V and 4 bases for J; bases not matched to a gene: 5. There are 15 residues in the CDR3.

The V call is TRBV29-1, the J call TRBJ2-7, with 10 bases aligning to TRBD1. Germline assignment: CDR1 SQVTM and CDR2 ANQGSEA. The CDR3 is made up of 12 amino acids. After removal of 6 bases from V and 5 bases from J, the junction contained 4 bases not matched to a gene. Here the CDR3 DNA reads TGCAGCGTAGGGACAGGGGTCGACGAGCAGTACTTC. It codes for CSVGTGVDEQYF.

Here the CDR3 reads CASSEYRGTDTQYF. The CDR3 coding sequence is TGTGCCAGCAGCGAATACCGAGGCACAGATACGCAGTATTTT. This rearrangement joins TRBV7-2 to TRBJ2-3; D not certain. The germline V gene has CDR1 SGHTA and CDR2 FQGNSA. The CDR3 extends over 14 amino acids. Trimming removed 5 bases at V and 1 base at J, with 10 bases between. The entire variable domain, with the rest obtained from reference TRBV7-2 and TRBJ2-3, is as follows: GAGVSQSPSNKVTEKGKDVELRCDPISGHTALYWYRQSLGQGLEFLIYFQGNSAPDKSGLPSDRFSAERTGGSVSTLTIQRTQQEDSAVYLCASSEYRGTDTQYFGPGTRLTVL.

The V gene is TRBV27, the J gene TRBJ2-5, with D unclear. V lost 3 bases and J 2 bases, leaving 7 bases between the germline ends. Germline lookup yields CDR1 MNHEY and CDR2 SMNVEV (reference sequence). The CDR3 has 13 amino acids. CDR3 in amino acids: CASSFGWQETQYF. The CDR3 region has the DNA TGTGCCAGCAGTTTCGGTTGGCAAGAGACCCAGTACTTC.

The V gene is TRBV6-6, the J gene TRBJ2-7, with a weak D call TRBD1 (5 bases). The CDR3 totals 13 residues. Germline V gene sequence: CDR1 MNHNY, CDR2 SVGAGI (reference sequence). The germline V and J ends were trimmed by 0 bases and 6 bases, with 9 bases remaining between them. The CDR3 loop is CASSYSVRAEQYF. For the CDR3, the DNA is TGTGCCAGCAGTTACTCAGTCAGGGCCGAGCAGTACTTC.

V usage is TRBV7-2 and J usage is TRBJ2-7; D remains unclear. Trimming took 1 base from V and 3 from J, leaving 10 bases between them. The germline V gene encodes CDR1 SGHTA and CDR2 FQGNSA. This CDR3 comprises 14 residues. Here the CDR3 DNA reads TGTGCCAGCAGCTTAGAGTTGCGGAGCTACGAGCAGTACTTC. This encodes CASSLELRSYEQYF.